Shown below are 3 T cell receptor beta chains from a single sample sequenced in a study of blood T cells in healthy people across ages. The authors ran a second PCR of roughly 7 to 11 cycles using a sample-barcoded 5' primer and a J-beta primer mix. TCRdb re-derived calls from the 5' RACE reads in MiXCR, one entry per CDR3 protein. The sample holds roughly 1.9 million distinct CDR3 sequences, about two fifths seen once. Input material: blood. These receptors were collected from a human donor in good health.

The CDR3 protein is CAIRPGGAGGYTDTQYF. CDR3 nucleotide sequence: TGTGCCATCAGGCCTGGGGGAGCGGGGGGATACACAGATACGCAGTATTTT. The V and J genes are TRBV10-3 and TRBJ2-3; 9 bases are shared with TRBD2. V was clipped by 6 bases and J by 2 bases; unmatched bases: 12. Germline CDR1 and CDR2: ENHRY and SYGVKD. The CDR3 has 17 residues.

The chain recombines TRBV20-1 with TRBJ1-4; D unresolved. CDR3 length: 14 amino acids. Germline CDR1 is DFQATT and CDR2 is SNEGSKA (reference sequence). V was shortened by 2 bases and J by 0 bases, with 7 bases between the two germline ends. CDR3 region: CSARSTATNEKLFF. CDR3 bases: TGCAGTGCTAGAAGCACAGCAACTAATGAAAAACTGTTTTTT.

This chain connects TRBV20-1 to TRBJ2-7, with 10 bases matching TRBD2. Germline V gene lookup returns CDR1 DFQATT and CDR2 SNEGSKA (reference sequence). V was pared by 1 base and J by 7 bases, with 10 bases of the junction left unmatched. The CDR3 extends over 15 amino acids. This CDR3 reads CSARGWTSGHDEQYF. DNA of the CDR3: TGCAGTGCTAGAGGCTGGACTAGCGGCCACGATGAGCAGTACTTC.